The 11 T cell receptor beta chains reported below all come from one sample, sequenced in a study of T cells in Graves' hyperthyroidism and ophthalmopathy. TCR beta CDR3 region amplification was performed from RNA transcripts. The HTBI primer set drove a first-round RT-PCR of the TCR CDR3. In TCRdb, the multiplex PCR reads were re-called with MiXCR into one record per CDR3 protein. The profile shows about 590,000 distinct CDR3 sequences, roughly 14% of them singletons. Sequences were obtained from blood. The receptors here all came from a woman younger than 45 with Graves' hyperthyroidism.

This clonotype was counted many times. The chain combines TRBV20-1 with TRBJ1-1; D is undetermined. Germline CDR1 is DFQATT and CDR2 is SNEGSKA (reference sequence). Trimming left V 5 bases short and J 6 bases short, with 10 bases between. This CDR3 is 11 amino acids long. The CDR3 loop reads CSAPDGPEAFF. Written as DNA, the CDR3 is TGCAGTGCTCCGGACGGGCCTGAAGCTTTCTTT.

The chain recombines TRBV3-1 with TRBJ2-3; 9 positions match TRBD2. V lost 4 bases and J lost 5; bases outside the gene matches: 10. This CDR3 contains 16 residues. Germline CDR1 reads LGHDT; CDR2 reads YNNKEL (reference sequence). This chain's CDR3 is CASSPLAGGPGDTQYF. The CDR3 DNA sequence: TGTGCCAGCAGCCCGCTTGCGGGAGGGCCTGGAGATACGCAGTATTTT.

Many counts were recorded for this clonotype. The chain uses TRBV28 and TRBJ1-4; the match to TRBD1 covers 9 bases. Germline trimming cut 5 bases from V and 10 bases from J; bases unmatched to any gene: 14. This CDR3 is built from 16 residues. Germline CDR1 is MDHEN and CDR2 is SYDVKM. The CDR3 nucleotides are TGTGCCAGCAGTCCACCGGGACAGGGCTTAATTGGAAAACTGTTTTTT. Translation: CASSPPGQGLIGKLFF.

This clonotype has only a few counts. This chain uses TRBV20-1 with TRBJ2-3; unclear D gene. The CDR3 is 22 amino acids. V was trimmed by 4 bases and J by 0 bases, leaving 35 bases between them. CDR1 is DFQATT, CDR2 SNEGSKA, per germline (reference sequence). The CDR3 spells CSANTIQSRGQKSPTSTDTQYF. In DNA form, the CDR3 reads TGCAGTGCTAACACCATTCAAAGTCGTGGGCAGAAAAGCCCTACTAGCACAGATACGCAGTATTTT.

Points on this clonotype: One junction end disagrees with the germline gene, perhaps due to a read error. The chain joins TRBV5-1 to TRBJ2-1, with TRBD2 matching over 14 bases. The CDR3 is 15 amino acids. The germline V gene encodes CDR1 SGHRS and CDR2 YFSETQ. CDR3 sequence reads: CASSLGLAGGLEQLF. The DNA for the CDR3 is TGCGCCAGCAGCTTGGGACTAGCGGGAGGGCTTGAGCAGCTCTTC.

In this sample, this clonotype turned up many times. The chain couples TRBV19 to TRBJ1-1, with D perhaps TRBD1 (5 bases). Germline V gene lookup returns CDR1 LNHDA and CDR2 SQIVND (reference sequence). There are 13 residues in the CDR3. Trimming stripped 7 bases from V and 1 base from J, with 10 bases between. CDR3 region: CASTDRENTEAFF. DNA of the CDR3: TGTGCCAGTACAGACAGAGAGAACACTGAAGCTTTCTTT.

DNA for the CDR3: TGTGCCAGTAGTATCGGCAGGGGACACCTGAGGATTGCTAATGAAAAACTGTTTTTT. Protein product: CASSIGRGHLRIANEKLFF. V and J are TRBV19 and TRBJ1-4; the D gene is possibly TRBD1 (6 bases). The CDR3 sequence is 19 residues long. The germline V and J ends were trimmed by 3 bases and 3 bases, with 23 bases remaining between them. Germline V lookup: CDR1 LNHDA, CDR2 SQIVND (reference sequence).

At least ten counts were recorded for this clonotype. The V call is TRBV3-1, the J call TRBJ2-3; no clear D. V lost 3 bases and J lost 2, with 9 bases in between. Germline CDR1 LGHDT, CDR2 YNNKEL (reference sequence). The CDR3 loop spans 14 amino acids. The CDR3 spells CASSQLVNTDTQYF. CDR3 DNA: TGTGCCAGCAGCCAGCTAGTAAACACAGATACGCAGTATTTT.

There are many counts of this clonotype. The chain carries TRBV6-1 and TRBJ2-7; possibly TRBD2 for D (5 bases). V lost 5 bases and J lost 5, with 16 bases in between. Germline CDR1 MNHNS, CDR2 SASEGT. CDR3 length: 14 residues. CDR3 sequence: CASSPRASYDEQYF. The CDR3 nucleotides read TGTGCCAGCAGTCCTCGGGCTAGCTACGACGAGCAGTACTTC.

The chain recombines TRBV10-3 with TRBJ1-2, with D unclear. Trimming took off 1 base at V and 5 bases at J, with 14 bases between the two ends. Germline V CDR1 and CDR2: ENHRY, SYGVKD. The CDR3 covers 15 residues. The CDR3 reads CAISELGLSGYGYTF. CDR3 in DNA: TGTGCCATCAGTGAGTTAGGACTCTCGGGATATGGCTACACCTTC.

The rearrangement joins TRBV29-1 to TRBJ1-2; tentatively, D is TRBD1 (6 bases). V was clipped by 4 bases and J by 5 bases, with 17 bases between them. The length of the CDR3 is 14 residues. Germline assignment: CDR1 SQVTM and CDR2 ANQGSEA. The DNA for the CDR3 is TGCAGCGTTGCCTGGCCCTACAGGGAGTATGGCTACACCTTC. Residues: CSVAWPYREYGYTF.